The 25 T cell receptor beta chains below come from one sample, sequenced in a study of blood T cell repertoires in COVID-19. The repertoire was sequenced with immunoSEQ multiplex PCR; TCRdb's copy has only in-frame clones and lacks some. The sample yields roughly 40,000 clones, roughly 76% seen once. Sequencing was done on a sample of peripheral blood. These receptors were collected from an older man with active or convalescent COVID-19.

Notes on this clone: This sample includes further DNA sequences coding for the same CDR3. The chain recombines TRBV19 with TRBJ1-1; D not certain. Trimming removed 3 bases at V and 5 bases at J, with 10 bases between. CDR1 LNHDA and CDR2 SQIVND come from the germline V gene (reference sequence). CDR3 length: 13 amino acids. In DNA, the CDR3 is TGTGCCAGTAGTATCGGTCGGGAGACTGAAGCTTTCTTT. This encodes CASSIGRETEAFF.

V usage is TRBV2 and J usage is TRBJ2-2; 10 bases fit TRBD1. CDR1 is SNHLY and CDR2 is FYNNEI in the germline V gene. The CDR3 is 13 residues long. V trimming: 6 bases; J trimming: 7 bases; junction bases outside the gene matches: 2. The CDR3 region is CASRGQGNGELFF. CDR3 DNA sequence: TGTGCCAGCAGGGGACAGGGGAACGGGGAGCTGTTTTTT.

The rearrangement joins TRBV9 to TRBJ2-1; 7 bases fit TRBD2. The CDR3 totals 16 residues. The ends lost 6 bases at V and 6 bases at J; junction bases unmatched: 15. In germline, CDR1 is SGDLS, CDR2 YYNGEE. The CDR3 DNA sequence: TGTGCCAGCACCGCCTTCGGAGCGGGGAACGTCAATGAGCAGTTCTTC. Protein sequence: CASTAFGAGNVNEQFF.

The chain combines TRBV5-4 with TRBJ2-5, with D possibly matching TRBD1 (5 bases). V was shortened by 3 bases and J by 3 bases, with 12 bases between the two germline ends. The CDR3 spans 14 residues. Germline CDR1 SGHNT, CDR2 YYREEE (reference sequence). The CDR3: CASSSPSGKETQYF. CDR3 sequence (DNA): TGTGCCAGCAGCTCCCCCTCAGGGAAAGAGACCCAGTACTTC.

This chain links TRBV5-1 with TRBJ2-1, with 14 positions matching TRBD2. The CDR3 runs 18 residues. After removal of 4 bases from V and 9 bases from J, the junction contained 15 bases not matched to a gene. Germline CDR1 SGHRS, CDR2 YFSETQ. The DNA for the CDR3 is TGCGCCAGCAGCCCGAGACTAGCGGGGGGGCCGGAAAAGGGTGAGCAGTTCTTC. Its protein is CASSPRLAGGPEKGEQFF.

The genes are TRBV28 and TRBJ2-1; D not resolved. Germline CDR1 is MDHEN and CDR2 is SYDVKM. Trimming took 4 bases from V and 0 from J, leaving 4 bases between them. This CDR3 spans 13 amino acids. CDR3 protein: CASSWSSYNEQFF. CDR3 in DNA: TGTGCCAGCAGTTGGAGCTCCTACAATGAGCAGTTCTTC. Drawing the rest from reference TRBV28 and TRBJ2-1, the complete variable domain is DVKVTQSSRYLVKRTGEKVFLECVQDMDHENMFWYRQDPGLGLRLIYFSYDVKMKEKGDIPEGYSVSREKKERFSLILESASTNQTSMYLCASSWSSYNEQFFGPGTRLTVL.

About this clone: At one end the junction does not follow the germline gene, possibly because of a read error. The chain combines TRBV6-1 with TRBJ2-7, with 12 bases identical to TRBD2. The CDR3 has 15 residues. CDR1 is MNHNS, CDR2 SASEGT, per germline. As DNA, the CDR3 is TGTGCCAGCAGGGAAGGGGCTAGCGGGGGGGTCGAGCAGTACTTC. Encoded protein: CASREGASGGVEQYF.

The J gene is TRBJ1-2, the V gene TRBV10-3; 9 bases fit TRBD1. Trimming at V came to 0 bases and at J to 8 bases, leaving 10 bases not matched to a gene. This CDR3 comprises 16 residues. The germline CDR1 and CDR2 sequences are ENHRY and SYGVKD. The DNA for the CDR3 is TGTGCCATCAGTGAGTCCATAATGGACAGGGGTGTAGGCTACACCTTC. Translation gives CAISESIMDRGVGYTF.

The gene calls are TRBV3-1 (or the pseudogene TRBV3-2) and TRBJ1-2; possibly TRBD1 for D (5 bases). V lost 6 bases to trimming and J lost 4 bases, with 15 bases between them. The germline V gene encodes CDR1 LGHDT and CDR2 YNNKEL (reference sequence). The CDR3 runs 14 residues. For the CDR3, the DNA is TGTGCCAGCAGTATTAAGTCAGGGTTCTATGGCTACACCTTC. This sequence encodes CASSIKSGFYGYTF.

The chain uses TRBV14 and TRBJ1-5; no firm D call. CDR1 is SGHDN and CDR2 is FVKESK in the germline V gene. The CDR3 runs to 13 residues. V was trimmed by 2 bases and J by 7 bases, leaving 9 bases between them. The CDR3 bases are TGTGCCAGCAGCCAAAATGGCGGGCAGCCCCAGCATTTT. It codes for CASSQNGGQPQHF. The complete variable domain, with remaining parts taken from reference TRBV14 and TRBJ1-5, reads EAGVTQFPSHSVIEKGQTVTLRCDPISGHDNLYWYRRVMGKEIKFLLHFVKESKQDESGMPNNRFLAERTGGTYSTLKVQPAELEDSGVYFCASSQNGGQPQHFGDGTRLSIL.

This sequence joins TRBV3-1 (or the pseudogene TRBV3-2) and TRBJ2-7; 8 positions agree with TRBD2. CDR1 is LGHDT and CDR2 is YNNKEL in the germline V gene (reference sequence). V lost 4 bases and J lost 4; bases outside the gene matches: 12. The CDR3 contains 16 residues. CDR3 DNA: TGTGCCAGCAGCCGATTGCCGGGACTAGGGGGGTACGAGCAGTACTTC. It translates to CASSRLPGLGGYEQYF.

This clone came up a few times. The V gene is TRBV6-1, the J gene TRBJ1-1; D unresolved. CDR1 and CDR2 from the germline V gene are MNHNS and SASEGT. The CDR3 contains 14 residues. V was cut by 0 bases and J by 11 bases, with 16 bases left in between. This CDR3 reads CASSEAARGLAAFF. In DNA, the CDR3 is TGTGCCAGCAGTGAAGCGGCCCGAGGACTCGCGGCTTTCTTT.

The rearrangement uses TRBV23-1 and TRBJ1-1; D possibly corresponds to TRBD1 (6 bases). TRBV23-1 is classed as an ORF, of uncertain function. The V end lost 2 bases, the J end lost 10 bases, and 8 bases lay between the germline ends. This CDR3 contains 11 residues. The CDR3, as DNA: TGCGCCAGCAGTCAAGGGGGCTCAGCTTTCTTT. It yields the protein CASSQGGSAFF.

The chain joins TRBV5-1 to TRBJ2-2; 10 nucleotides agree with TRBD2. Trimming removed 4 bases from V and 5 bases from J; junction bases left unmatched: 5. The germline V gene encodes CDR1 SGHRS and CDR2 YFSETQ. CDR3 length: 15 amino acids. CDR3 residues: CASSPSGGKTGELFF. CDR3 DNA: TGCGCCAGCAGCCCTAGCGGGGGTAAAACCGGGGAGCTGTTTTTT.

V is TRBV5-6 and J is TRBJ1-5; D is unclear. Between the trimmed V and J ends, which lost 0 bases and 7 bases, there was a span of 11 bases. The CDR3 totals 14 residues. The germline gives CDR1 SGHDT, CDR2 YYEEEE. CDR3 coding DNA: TGTGCCAGCAGCTTGGCCGGGCGGGGACAGCCCCAGCATTTT. Its translation is CASSLAGRGQPQHF.

This clone was seen just once. The V gene is TRBV2, the J gene TRBJ2-7; D gene uncertain. CDR1 and CDR2 (germline): SNHLY, FYNNEI. V was trimmed by 6 bases and J by 4 bases, leaving 7 bases between them. The CDR3 is made up of 11 amino acids. DNA for the CDR3: TGTGCCAGCAGCAGACTTTACGAGCAGTACTTC. Translating gives CASSRLYEQYF.

The V call is TRBV24-1, the J call TRBJ2-5; D is uncertain. V gave up 1 base and J gave up 2 bases, with 4 bases separating them. This CDR3 is built from 13 residues. The germline CDR1 and CDR2 sequences are KGHDR and SFDVKD. The CDR3 loop reads CATSDLEQETQYF. The CDR3 region has the DNA TGTGCCACCAGTGATTTAGAGCAAGAGACCCAGTACTTC.

This chain connects TRBV30 to TRBJ2-5, with 7 nucleotides matching TRBD1. The CDR3 length is 13 residues. With V trimmed by 5 bases and J by 5 bases, 8 bases remained unmatched. Per germline, CDR1 GTSNPN and CDR2 SVGIG (reference sequence). The CDR3 DNA is TGTGCCTGGGACAGGGCGAGAGGGGAGACCCAGTACTTC. Its translation: CAWDRARGETQYF. The variable domain in full, completed from reference TRBV30 and TRBJ2-5, reads SQTIHQWPATLVQPVGSPLSLECTVEGTSNPNLYWYRQAAGRGLQLLFYSVGIGQISSEVPQNLSASRPQDRQFILSSKKLLLSDSGFYLCAWDRARGETQYFGPGTRLLVL.

J is TRBJ1-1 and V is TRBV12-3 or TRBV12-4; 9 nucleotides match TRBD1. V lost 8 bases to trimming and J lost 4 bases; unmatched junction nucleotides: 5. There are 13 residues in the CDR3. CDR3 sequence (DNA): TGTGCCAGCGGGACAGGGCGATTCACTGAAGCTTTCTTT. Its protein product is CASGTGRFTEAFF.

This clone was picked up one time. The CDR3: CATSRDYAGTEQFF. CDR3 DNA sequence: TGTGCCACCAGCAGAGATTACGCTGGCACCGAGCAGTTCTTC. The genes are TRBV15 and TRBJ2-1; no definite D call. Germline V gene lookup returns CDR1 LNHNV and CDR2 YYDKDF (reference sequence). The CDR3 extends over 14 amino acids. Deletions cut 0 bases from V and 10 bases from J, with 13 bases between.

The chain recombines TRBV4-2 with TRBJ1-2, with 8 bases fitting TRBD1. CDR1 LGHNA and CDR2 YNFKEQ come from the germline V gene. V gave up 4 bases and J gave up 4 bases; unmatched junction bases: 2. This CDR3 is built from 13 residues. The CDR3 nucleotides are TGTGCCAGCAGCCCGGGACAGGTCTATGGCTACACCTTC. Encoded protein: CASSPGQVYGYTF.

The rearrangement links TRBV29-1 to TRBJ2-2, with TRBD2 matching over 10 bases. The V and J ends lost 4 bases and 2 bases, in that order; junction bases with no gene match: 4. CDR3 length equals 15 residues. The germline gives CDR1 SQVTM, CDR2 ANQGSEA. CDR3 sequence reads: CSVAIAGGNTGELFF. The CDR3 DNA sequence: TGCAGCGTTGCCATAGCGGGGGGAAACACCGGGGAGCTGTTTTTT.

The J gene is TRBJ1-4, the V gene TRBV30; no definite D call. The CDR3 sequence is 13 residues long. The ends were cut back, 2 bases at V and 3 bases at J, with 7 bases in the middle. Looked up from germline, CDR1 is GTSNPN and CDR2 is SVGIG (reference sequence). CDR3 sequence: CAWSYTSNEKLFF. The CDR3 bases are TGTGCCTGGAGTTACACCTCTAATGAAAAACTGTTTTTT. The entire variable domain, with the rest obtained from reference TRBV30 and TRBJ1-4, is as follows: SQTIHQWPATLVQPVGSPLSLECTVEGTSNPNLYWYRQAAGRGLQLLFYSVGIGQISSEVPQNLSASRPQDRQFILSSKKLLLSDSGFYLCAWSYTSNEKLFFGSGTQLSVL.

In its sample, this clone was seen a few times. This sequence joins TRBV11-3 and TRBJ1-6, with D unclear. With 2 bases removed from V and 6 bases from J, the gap between germline ends came to 5 bases. This CDR3 region has 13 residues. Germline loops: CDR1 SGHNT, CDR2 YENEEA. This chain's CDR3 is CASSLWPNSPLHF. CDR3 nucleotide sequence: TGTGCCAGCAGCTTATGGCCTAATTCACCCCTCCACTTT.

The rearrangement joins TRBV27 to TRBJ2-7; the match to TRBD1 covers 8 bases. This CDR3 spans 16 amino acids. V was clipped by 6 bases and J by 1 base; unmatched bases: 11. The V gene's germline CDR1 is MNHEY and CDR2 SMNVEV (reference sequence). This CDR3 reads CASSRGQGVGSYEQYF. In DNA, the CDR3 is TGTGCCAGCAGCCGAGGACAGGGAGTGGGGTCCTACGAGCAGTACTTC.